The 10 T cell receptor beta chains listed next were all sequenced from one sample in a study of T-cell memory formation after mild COVID-19. One entry per CDR3 protein, called by TCRdb with MiXCR from the 5' RACE reads. The sample lists 110,000 to 150,000 distinct CDR3 sequences, around 25% seen once, with roughly 24% in the top ten. The specimen was PBMCs or a T cell subset sorted from them (not recorded which). These receptors all stem from an adult woman who had mild COVID-19 (a few samples of this study predate the infection). Cell type and time point are not known.

This clonotype was counted between two and nine times. The V call is TRBV5-1, the J call TRBJ2-1, with TRBD1 identical over 7 bases. This CDR3 contains 14 residues. Germline CDR1 is SGHRS and CDR2 is YFSETQ. The V gene end was trimmed by 5 bases and the J gene end by 6 bases; junction bases not matched to a gene: 8. This CDR3 is CASSWDSGGNEQFF. The CDR3 DNA is TGCGCCAGCAGTTGGGACAGTGGGGGCAATGAGCAGTTCTTC.

This clonotype was seen only once. J is TRBJ1-4 and V is TRBV6-6; TRBD1 matches 9 bases. V shed 6 bases and J 8 bases; nucleotides not matched to a gene: 16. CDR1 MNHNY and CDR2 SVGAGI come from the germline V gene (reference sequence). This CDR3 is 17 amino acids long. The CDR3 nucleotides are TGTGCCAGCAGGACCGGGACAGGGACTAGGGTAAAGGAAAAACTGTTTTTT. Translating it yields CASRTGTGTRVKEKLFF.

This clonotype occurred many times. V and J are TRBV7-9 and TRBJ1-2, with D possibly matching TRBD1 (6 bases). CDR1 SEHNR and CDR2 FQNEAQ come from the germline V gene (reference sequence). The V end lost 5 bases, the J end lost 2 bases, and 21 bases lay between the germline ends. This CDR3 has 17 amino acids. The CDR3, as DNA: TGTGCCAGCAGCCGCTTTCCGCCGACAGGAACGAACTATGGCTACACCTTC. Its translation is CASSRFPPTGTNYGYTF.

Only a few counts were recorded for this clonotype. For the CDR3, the DNA is TGTGCCAGCAGTTTGAACGACAGGGGGGCGCCAGATACGCAGTATTTT. Translated: CASSLNDRGAPDTQYF. The V gene is TRBV12-3 or TRBV12-4, the J gene TRBJ2-3, with 9 bases aligning to TRBD1. The V and J ends lost 3 bases and 4 bases, in that order; junction bases with no gene match: 8. The CDR3 has 16 residues.

The V gene is TRBV12-3 or TRBV12-4, the J gene TRBJ2-5; either TRBD1 or TRBD2 may fit D (5 bases each). V was pared by 7 bases and J by 8 bases, with 8 bases between. The CDR3 spans 10 residues. This chain's CDR3 is CASKGDTQYF. The CDR3 region has the DNA TGTGCCAGCAAAGGGGACACCCAGTACTTC.

This clonotype was recorded a few times. V and J are TRBV7-9 and TRBJ2-1; no clear D. This CDR3 is 10 amino acids long. Germline CDR1 reads SEHNR; CDR2 reads FQNEAQ (reference sequence). Trimming pared 3 bases from V and 10 bases from J, leaving 4 bases between. CDR3 amino acids: CASSFKEQFF. The CDR3 DNA is TGTGCCAGCAGCTTTAAGGAGCAGTTCTTC.

This chain joins TRBV7-6 and TRBJ2-1; unclear D gene. CDR1 and CDR2 from the germline V gene are SGHVS and FNYEAQ. The CDR3 is 13 residues long. V was trimmed by 4 bases and J by 10 bases, leaving 14 bases between them. CDR3 nucleotides: TGTGCCAGCAGCTATCCGCCCCTGTTGGAGCAGTTCTTC. Residues: CASSYPPLLEQFF. Variable domain in full (rest from reference TRBV7-6 and TRBJ2-1): GAGVSQSPRYKVTKRGQDVALRCDPISGHVSLYWYRQALGQGPEFLTYFNYEAQQDKSGLPNDRFSAERPEGSISTLTIQRTEQRDSAMYRCASSYPPLLEQFFGPGTRLTVL.

The chain carries TRBV5-1 and TRBJ2-1; a possible D gene is TRBD2 (6 bases). CDR3 length equals 14 residues. Germline loops: CDR1 SGHRS, CDR2 YFSETQ. The V gene lost 5 bases and the J gene lost 0 bases, with 9 bases spanning the gap. The CDR3 sequence is CASRGLRSYNEQFF. The CDR3 nucleotides are TGCGCCAGCAGGGGACTCCGCTCCTACAATGAGCAGTTCTTC.

This clonotype was counted a few times. The V call is TRBV5-1, the J call TRBJ2-1, with D possibly matching TRBD1 (6 bases). Trimming pared 0 bases from V and 4 bases from J, leaving 14 bases between. The CDR3 has 16 residues. Germline loops: CDR1 SGHRS, CDR2 YFSETQ. Written as DNA, the CDR3 is TGCGCCAGCAGCTTGGCCGGTCAGGGGCCGTACAATGAGCAGTTCTTC. It yields the protein CASSLAGQGPYNEQFF. Variable domain in full (rest from reference TRBV5-1 and TRBJ2-1): KAGVTQTPRYLIKTRGQQVTLSCSPISGHRSVSWYQQTPGQGLQFLFEYFSETQRNKGNFPGRFSGRQFSNSRSEMNVSTLELGDSALYLCASSLAGQGPYNEQFFGPGTRLTVL.

The V and J genes are TRBV5-1 and TRBJ2-3; TRBD1 aligns across 7 bases. This CDR3 is 16 amino acids long. V lost 4 bases to trimming and J lost 0 bases; unmatched junction nucleotides: 8. The germline V gene has CDR1 SGHRS and CDR2 YFSETQ. The CDR3 region is CASSENRDRSTDTQYF. As DNA, the CDR3 is TGCGCCAGCAGCGAGAACCGGGACAGAAGCACAGATACGCAGTATTTT.